The clone carrying this TCR beta chain showed up just once. This record comes from a study of blood T cell repertoires in COVID-19. Trimming left V 2 bases short and J 7 bases short, with 12 bases between. This CDR3 spans 13 amino acids. Across about two dozen US areas, participants ranged in age from 18 to 89 years. In assigning cohorts, the study relied on participant-reported clinical history. TCRdb's table, derived via immunoSEQ multiplex PCR, lists solely in-frame clones and lacks some. The data hold around 390,000 clones, with around 87% observed a single time. Specimen: PBMCs or T cells enriched from blood (not recorded which). This receptor was identified in a woman between 45 and 60 years old who had recovered from COVID-19. J is TRBJ2-7 and V is TRBV12-3 or TRBV12-4; maybe TRBD2 (6 bases). CDR3 protein: CASSLRRGVEQYF. As DNA, the CDR3 is TGTGCCAGCAGTTTAAGGAGGGGTGTTGAGCAGTACTTC.